This TCR beta chain derives from a study of blood T cells in healthy people across ages. A second PCR of 7 to 11 cycles used a sample-barcoded 5' primer and a J-beta primer mix. Each cDNA molecule was tagged by a template-switch adaptor that had 12 random nucleotides. TCRdb re-called the 5' RACE reads with MiXCR, one entry per CDR3 protein. The table has about 1.1 million distinct CDR3 sequences, under 40% seen once. Study results and caveats: When set beside aged donors, long-lived donors presented more naive CD4+ cells and higher diversity. Roughly linear declines in TCR beta diversity per million T cells occurred with age.

Isolation yielded PBMCs, at least 7 million per sample, in every case. From germline, CDR1 is DFQATT and CDR2 SNEGSKA (reference sequence). V trimming: 7 bases; J trimming: 2 bases; junction bases outside the gene matches: 10. This CDR3 is 15 amino acids long. Points on this clonotype: Its antigen remains unidentified.

The sequencing sample was made of blood. The V and J genes are TRBV20-1 and TRBJ2-1, with 8 bases matching TRBD2. This receptor was identified in a young man in good health. The CDR3 sequence: CSVETRGDAYNEQFF. CDR3 bases: TGCAGTGTCGAGACGCGGGGGGACGCCTACAATGAGCAGTTCTTC.